The rows below give T cell receptor beta chains drawn from one sample of a study of blood T cell repertoires in COVID-19. Some clones are missing from TCRdb's copy, which holds only in-frame ones; the method was immunoSEQ multiplex PCR. The repertoire holds 130,000 to 150,000 clones, with 84% as singletons. The sample taken for sequencing was peripheral blood. These receptors originate from a woman over 75 in a cohort sampled during active or convalescent COVID-19. CDR3s include the opening cysteine and the closing phenylalanine or tryptophan. Each record gives: V gene, J gene, CDR3 protein.

TRBV5-1	TRBJ2-7	CASSLLRERGKEQYF
TRBV6-2/TRBV6-3	TRBJ2-1	CASSYPVTWNEQFF
TRBV7-3	TRBJ2-3	CASSPPGIRDTQYF
TRBV15	TRBJ1-2	CATSRNRQGGGYTF
TRBV7-2	TRBJ1-2	CASSQFGANYGYTF
TRBV28	TRBJ1-2	CASSLDLGSGYTF
TRBV4-3	TRBJ1-1	CASSQDKVGDDVAEAFF
TRBV3-1/TRBV3-2	TRBJ1-1	CASSLRDRGTEAFF
TRBV18	TRBJ1-2	CASSPVQGEDGYTF
TRBV19	TRBJ2-5	CASSKGQGIQETQYF
TRBV19	TRBJ2-7	CASSMSRQGRGYEQYF